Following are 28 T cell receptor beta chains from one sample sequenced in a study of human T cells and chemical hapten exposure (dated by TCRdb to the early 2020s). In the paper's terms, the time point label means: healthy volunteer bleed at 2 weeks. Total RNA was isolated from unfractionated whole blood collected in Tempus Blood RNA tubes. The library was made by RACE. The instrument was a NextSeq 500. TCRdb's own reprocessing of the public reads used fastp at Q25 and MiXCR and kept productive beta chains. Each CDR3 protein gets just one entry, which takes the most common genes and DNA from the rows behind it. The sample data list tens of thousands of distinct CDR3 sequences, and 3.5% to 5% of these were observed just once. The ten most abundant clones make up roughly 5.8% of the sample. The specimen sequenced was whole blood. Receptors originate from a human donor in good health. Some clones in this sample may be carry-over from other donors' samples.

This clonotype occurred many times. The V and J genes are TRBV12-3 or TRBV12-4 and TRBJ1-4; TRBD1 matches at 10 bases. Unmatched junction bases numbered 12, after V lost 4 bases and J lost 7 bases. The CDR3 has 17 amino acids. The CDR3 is CASSSGTGEGAGEKLFF. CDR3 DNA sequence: TGTGCCAGCAGTTCCGGGACAGGGGAAGGAGCGGGTGAAAAACTGTTTTTT.

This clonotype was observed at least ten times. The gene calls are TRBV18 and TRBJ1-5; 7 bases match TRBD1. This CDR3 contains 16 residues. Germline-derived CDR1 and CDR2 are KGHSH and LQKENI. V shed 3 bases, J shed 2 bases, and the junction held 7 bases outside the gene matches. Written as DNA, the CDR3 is TGTGCCAGCTCACCCTCGACAGGGAAGGGCAATCAGCCCCAGCATTTT. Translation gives CASSPSTGKGNQPQHF.

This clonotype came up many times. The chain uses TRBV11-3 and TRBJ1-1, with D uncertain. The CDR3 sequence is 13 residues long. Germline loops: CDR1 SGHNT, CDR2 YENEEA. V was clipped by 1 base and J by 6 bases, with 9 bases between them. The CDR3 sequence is CASSLGGEAEAFF. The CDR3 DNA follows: TGTGCCAGCAGCTTAGGGGGTGAGGCTGAAGCTTTCTTT. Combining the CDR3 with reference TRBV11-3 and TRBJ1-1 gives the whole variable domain EAGVVQSPRYKIIEKKQPVAFWCNPISGHNTLYWYLQNLGQGPELLIRYENEEAVDDSQLPKDRFSAERLKGVDSTLKIQPAELGDSAVYLCASSLGGEAEAFFGQGTRLTVV.

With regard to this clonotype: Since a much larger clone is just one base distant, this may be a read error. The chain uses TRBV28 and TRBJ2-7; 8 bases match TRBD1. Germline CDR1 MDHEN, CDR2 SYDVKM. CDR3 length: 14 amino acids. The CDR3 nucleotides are TGTGCCAGCAGTTCCGGGACAGGTAATTACGAGCTGTACTTC. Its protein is CASSSGTGNYELYF.

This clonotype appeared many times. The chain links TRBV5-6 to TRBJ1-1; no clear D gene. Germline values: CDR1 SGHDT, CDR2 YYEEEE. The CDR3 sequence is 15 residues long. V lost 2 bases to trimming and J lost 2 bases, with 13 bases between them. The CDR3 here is CASSFLTLSNTEAFF. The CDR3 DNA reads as TGTGCCAGCAGCTTCCTGACACTAAGCAACACTGAAGCTTTCTTT. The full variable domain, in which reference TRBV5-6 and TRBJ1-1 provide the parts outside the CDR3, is DAGVTQSPTHLIKTRGQQVTLRCSPKSGHDTVSWYQQALGQGPQFIFQYYEEEERQRGNFPDRFSGHQFPNYSSELNVNALLLGDSALYLCASSFLTLSNTEAFFGQGTRLTVV.

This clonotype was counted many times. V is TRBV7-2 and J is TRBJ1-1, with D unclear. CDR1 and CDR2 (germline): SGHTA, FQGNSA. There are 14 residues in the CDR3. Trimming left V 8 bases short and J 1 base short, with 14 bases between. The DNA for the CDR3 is TGTGCCAGCGGCGATTTATTTTGGAACACTGAAGCTTTCTTT. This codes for CASGDLFWNTEAFF. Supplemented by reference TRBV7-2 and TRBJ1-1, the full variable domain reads GAGVSQSPSNKVTEKGKDVELRCDPISGHTALYWYRQSLGQGLEFLIYFQGNSAPDKSGLPSDRFSAERTGGSVSTLTIQRTQQEDSAVYLCASGDLFWNTEAFFGQGTRLTVV.

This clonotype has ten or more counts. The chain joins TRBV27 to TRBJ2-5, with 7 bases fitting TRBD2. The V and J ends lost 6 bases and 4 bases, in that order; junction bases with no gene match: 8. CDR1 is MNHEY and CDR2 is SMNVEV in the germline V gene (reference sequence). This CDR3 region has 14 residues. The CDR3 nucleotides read TGTGCCAGCAGACTCCAGCGGGGCAGAGAGACCCAGTACTTC. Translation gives CASRLQRGRETQYF.

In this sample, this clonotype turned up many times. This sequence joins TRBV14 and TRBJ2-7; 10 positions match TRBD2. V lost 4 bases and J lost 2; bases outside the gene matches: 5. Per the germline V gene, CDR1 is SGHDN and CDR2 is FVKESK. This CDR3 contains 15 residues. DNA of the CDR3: TGTGCCAGCAGCCGATTAGCGGGAGGACCCTACGAGCAGTACTTC. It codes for CASSRLAGGPYEQYF. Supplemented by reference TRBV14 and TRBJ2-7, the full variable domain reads EAGVTQFPSHSVIEKGQTVTLRCDPISGHDNLYWYRRVMGKEIKFLLHFVKESKQDESGMPNNRFLAERTGGTYSTLKVQPAELEDSGVYFCASSRLAGGPYEQYFGPGTRLTVT.

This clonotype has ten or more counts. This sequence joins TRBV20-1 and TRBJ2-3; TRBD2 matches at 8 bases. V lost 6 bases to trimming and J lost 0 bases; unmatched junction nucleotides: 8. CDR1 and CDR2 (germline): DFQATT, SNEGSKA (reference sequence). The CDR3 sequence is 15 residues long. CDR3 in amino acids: CSAQQASGSTDTQYF. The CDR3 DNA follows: TGCAGTGCACAACAGGCTAGCGGGAGCACAGATACGCAGTATTTT.

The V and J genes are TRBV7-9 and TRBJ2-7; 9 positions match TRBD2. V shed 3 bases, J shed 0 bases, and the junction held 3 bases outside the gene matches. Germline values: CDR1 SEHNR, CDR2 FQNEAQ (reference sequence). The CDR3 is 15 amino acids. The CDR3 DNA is TGTGCCAGCAGCTTTAGCGGGAGTATCTCCTACGAGCAGTACTTC. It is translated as CASSFSGSISYEQYF.

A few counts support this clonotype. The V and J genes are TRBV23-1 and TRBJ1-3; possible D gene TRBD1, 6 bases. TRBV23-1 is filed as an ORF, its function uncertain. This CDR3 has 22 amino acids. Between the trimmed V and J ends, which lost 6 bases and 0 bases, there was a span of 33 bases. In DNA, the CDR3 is TGCGCCAGCAGGGTCCCAAGCCTTTCCCATGTGGGGGGCCGTCACTCTGGAAACACCATATATTTT. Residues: CASRVPSLSHVGGRHSGNTIYF.

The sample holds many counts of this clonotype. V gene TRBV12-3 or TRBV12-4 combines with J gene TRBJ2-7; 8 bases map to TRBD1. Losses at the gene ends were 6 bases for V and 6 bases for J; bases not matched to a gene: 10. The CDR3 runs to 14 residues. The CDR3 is CASRPPGTGTEQYF. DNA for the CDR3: TGTGCCAGCAGGCCACCCGGGACAGGTACCGAGCAGTACTTC.

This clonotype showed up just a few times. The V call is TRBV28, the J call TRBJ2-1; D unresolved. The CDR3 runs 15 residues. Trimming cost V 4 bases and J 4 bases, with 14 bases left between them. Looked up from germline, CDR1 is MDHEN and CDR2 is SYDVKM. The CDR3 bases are TGTGCCAGCAGTTCCAGAGACGCCCCGTACAATGAGCAGTTCTTC. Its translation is CASSSRDAPYNEQFF.

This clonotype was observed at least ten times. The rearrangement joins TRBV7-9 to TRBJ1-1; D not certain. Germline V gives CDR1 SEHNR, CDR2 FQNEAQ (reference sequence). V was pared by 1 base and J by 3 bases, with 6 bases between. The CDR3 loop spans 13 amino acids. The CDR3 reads CASSLGPYTEAFF. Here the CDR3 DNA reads TGTGCCAGCAGCTTAGGGCCTTACACTGAAGCTTTCTTT.

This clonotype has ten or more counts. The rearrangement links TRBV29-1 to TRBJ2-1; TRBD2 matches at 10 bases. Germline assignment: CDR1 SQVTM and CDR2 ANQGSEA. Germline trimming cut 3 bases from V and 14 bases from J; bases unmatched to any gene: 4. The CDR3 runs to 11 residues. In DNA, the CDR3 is TGCAGCGTTGACGGGCTAGCGGGAGAGTTCTTC. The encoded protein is CSVDGLAGEFF.

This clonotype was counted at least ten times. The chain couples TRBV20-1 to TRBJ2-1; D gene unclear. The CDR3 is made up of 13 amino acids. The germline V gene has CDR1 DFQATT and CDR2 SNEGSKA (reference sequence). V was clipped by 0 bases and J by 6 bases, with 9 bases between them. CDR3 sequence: CSARDSVSNEQFF. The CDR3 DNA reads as TGCAGTGCTAGAGATTCAGTGTCCAATGAGCAGTTCTTC.

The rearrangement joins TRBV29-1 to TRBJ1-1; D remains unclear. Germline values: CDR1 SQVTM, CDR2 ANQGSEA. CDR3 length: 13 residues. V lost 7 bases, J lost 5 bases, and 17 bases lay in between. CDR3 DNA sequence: TGCAGCGCCGTCTCCTTCCCCCGGACTGAAGCTTTCTTT. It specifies CSAVSFPRTEAFF. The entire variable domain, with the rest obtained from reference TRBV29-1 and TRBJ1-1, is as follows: SAVISQKPSRDICQRGTSLTIQCQVDSQVTMMFWYRQQPGQSLTLIATANQGSEATYESGFVIDKFPISRPNLTFSTLTVSNMSPEDSSIYLCSAVSFPRTEAFFGQGTRLTVV.

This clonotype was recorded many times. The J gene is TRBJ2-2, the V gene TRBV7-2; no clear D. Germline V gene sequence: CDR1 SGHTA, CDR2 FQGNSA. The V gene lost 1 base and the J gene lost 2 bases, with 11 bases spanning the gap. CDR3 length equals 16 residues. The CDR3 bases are TGTGCCAGCAGCTTAGGGTCAGGCCTAAACACCGGGGAGCTGTTTTTT. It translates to CASSLGSGLNTGELFF.

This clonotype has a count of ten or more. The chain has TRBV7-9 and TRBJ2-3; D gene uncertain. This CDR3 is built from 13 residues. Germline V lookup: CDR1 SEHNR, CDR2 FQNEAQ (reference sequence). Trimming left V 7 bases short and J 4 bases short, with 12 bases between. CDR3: CASINVAPDTQYF. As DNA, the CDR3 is TGTGCCAGCATCAATGTAGCTCCAGATACGCAGTATTTT. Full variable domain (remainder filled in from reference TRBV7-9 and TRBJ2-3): DTGVSQNPRHKITKRGQNVTFRCDPISEHNRLYWYRQTLGQGPEFLTYFQNEAQLEKSRLLSDRFSAERPKGSFSTLEIQRTEQGDSAMYLCASINVAPDTQYFGPGTRLTVL.

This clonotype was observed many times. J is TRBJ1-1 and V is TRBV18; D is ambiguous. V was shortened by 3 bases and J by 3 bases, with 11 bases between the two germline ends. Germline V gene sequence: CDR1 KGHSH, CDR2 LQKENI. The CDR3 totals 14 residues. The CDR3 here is CASSPLPVDTEAFF. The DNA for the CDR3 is TGTGCCAGCTCACCGTTACCGGTTGACACTGAAGCTTTCTTT. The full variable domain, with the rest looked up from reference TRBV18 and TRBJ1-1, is NAGVMQNPRHLVRRRGQEARLRCSPMKGHSHVYWYRQLPEEGLKFMVYLQKENIIDESGMPKERFSAEFPKEGPSILRIQQVVRGDSAAYFCASSPLPVDTEAFFGQGTRLTVV.

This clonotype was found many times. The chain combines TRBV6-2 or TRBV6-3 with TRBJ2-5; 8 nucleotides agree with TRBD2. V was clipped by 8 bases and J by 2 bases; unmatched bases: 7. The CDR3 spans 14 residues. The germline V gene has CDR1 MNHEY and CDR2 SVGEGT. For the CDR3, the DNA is TGTGCCAGCGTAACTAGCGGACTTCAAGAGACCCAGTACTTC. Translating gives CASVTSGLQETQYF.

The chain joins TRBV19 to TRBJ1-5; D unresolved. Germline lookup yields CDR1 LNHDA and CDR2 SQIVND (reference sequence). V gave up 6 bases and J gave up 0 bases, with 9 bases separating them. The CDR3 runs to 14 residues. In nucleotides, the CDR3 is TGTGCCAGTAGGTCATGGATTAGCAATCAGCCCCAGCATTTT. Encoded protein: CASRSWISNQPQHF.

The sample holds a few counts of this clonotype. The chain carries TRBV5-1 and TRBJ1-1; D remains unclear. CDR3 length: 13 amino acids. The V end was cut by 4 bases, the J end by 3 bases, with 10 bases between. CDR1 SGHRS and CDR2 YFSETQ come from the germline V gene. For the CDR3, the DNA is TGCGCCAGCAGCCGAACCCAGGACACTGAAGCTTTCTTT. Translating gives CASSRTQDTEAFF.

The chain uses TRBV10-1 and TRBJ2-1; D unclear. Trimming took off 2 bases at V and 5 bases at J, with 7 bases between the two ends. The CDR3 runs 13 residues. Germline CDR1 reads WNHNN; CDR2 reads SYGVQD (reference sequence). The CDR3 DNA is TGCGCCAGCAGTGAGGACACCGACAATGAGCAGTTCTTC. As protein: CASSEDTDNEQFF.

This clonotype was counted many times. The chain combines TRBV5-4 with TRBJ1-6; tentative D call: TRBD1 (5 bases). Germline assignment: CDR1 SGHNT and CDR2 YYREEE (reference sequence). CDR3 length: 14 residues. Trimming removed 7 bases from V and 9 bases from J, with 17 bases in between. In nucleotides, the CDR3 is TGTGCCAGCGGGCCTGTACAGAGGGGTTCACCCCTCCACTTT. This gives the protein CASGPVQRGSPLHF.

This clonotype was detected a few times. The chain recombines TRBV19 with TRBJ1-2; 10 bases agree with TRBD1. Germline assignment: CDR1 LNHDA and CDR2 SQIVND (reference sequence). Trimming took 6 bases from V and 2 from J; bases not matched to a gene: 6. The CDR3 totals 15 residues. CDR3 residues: CASRTGGVVNYGYTF. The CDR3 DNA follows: TGTGCCAGTAGGACAGGGGGCGTCGTCAACTATGGCTACACCTTC.

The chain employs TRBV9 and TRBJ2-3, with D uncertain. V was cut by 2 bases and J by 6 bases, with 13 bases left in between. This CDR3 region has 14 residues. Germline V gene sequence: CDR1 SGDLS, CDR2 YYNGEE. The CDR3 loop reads CASSVRVARDTQYF. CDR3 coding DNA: TGTGCCAGCAGCGTTCGGGTTGCTCGGGATACGCAGTATTTT.

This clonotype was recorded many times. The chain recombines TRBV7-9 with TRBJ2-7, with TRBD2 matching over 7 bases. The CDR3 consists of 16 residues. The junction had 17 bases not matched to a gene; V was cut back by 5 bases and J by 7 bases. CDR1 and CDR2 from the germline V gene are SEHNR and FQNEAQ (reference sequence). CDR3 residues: CASSARSGTSRWEQYF. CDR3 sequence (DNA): TGTGCCAGCAGCGCACGGAGCGGGACCTCCCGTTGGGAGCAGTACTTC.